This T cell receptor beta chain was obtained from a study of blood T cells in healthy people across ages (dated by TCRdb to the mid-2010s). With respect to the entire study: In model experiments, roughly one uniquely barcoded TCR beta cDNA molecule per two T cells was captured by template switching. The study analyzed two additional independent replicas of 1 million unique cDNA reads from the same blood draw for two donors, one aged 18 to 30 and one aged 80 or older. Age-related changes in TCR beta repertoire diversity were measured in the study by deep sequencing normalized with unique cDNA molecular identifiers. The donors were divided into four age groups: young (average roughly 17 years), middle-aged (around 37), aged (approximately 59) and long-lived (82). To avoid experimental bias, donors of different ages were randomly spread across the sequencing lanes.

Study-wide conclusions, independent of this receptor: Bulk unsorted PBMC profiling prevented conclusive comparison of naive and antigen-experienced compartments. Observed TCR beta diversity per million T cells fell roughly linearly with age, and a significant reduction was already apparent by age roughly 41. Estimates of total diversity from one million sequenced T cells were regarded as lower bounds and underestimates. Donor CMV infection status was unknown, potentially confounding age-related changes in expanded clonotypes. A strong correlation was found between observed TCR beta diversity and the percentage of naive T cells measured by flow cytometry. Compared with the aged group, the long-lived group had more naive CD4+ T cells, fewer expanded clones and increased TCR diversity, a pattern suggesting age selection.

Systemically healthy Caucasian individuals from Russia, approximately 39 in total and aged roughly 6 to 100 years, were included as donors. About 9.8 milliliters of peripheral blood were drawn from each donor into EDTA-treated Vacutainer tubes. Ficoll-Paque density-gradient centrifugation was used to isolate PBMCs, with at least 7 million per sample. Total RNA was extracted from PBMCs with Trizol reagent, with at least 5.5 micrograms obtained per sample. For every donor, flow cytometry on a PBMC aliquot measured the percentage of naive CD45RAhigh/CD27high T cells. The CDR3 holds 15 amino acids from the cysteine to the phenylalanine. Only the CDR3 region is kept as DNA, spanning 45 bases read in frame from base 1. V is pared back by 4 bases and J by 4 bases, with 17 bases lying between the germline termini. Looking up the germline V gene (reference sequence) yields CDR1 SGHNT and CDR2 YYREEE. The receptor library was made with 5' RACE. Instrument used: Illumina HiSeq 2500. A second PCR of 7 to 11 cycles was performed with a sample-barcoded 5' primer and a J-beta primer mix. Each TCR beta cDNA molecule received a unique molecular identifier from a template-switch 5' adaptor carrying 12 random nucleotides. Each sample yielded at least 3 million CDR3-containing paired-end reads. The Mint cDNA synthesis kit, primed by a TRBC-specific oligonucleotide, was used to synthesize first-strand cDNA from all RNA. Following uracil-DNA glycosylase treatment, a first 18-cycle PCR with universal primers M1SS and BC2_uni_R was performed on all cDNA. In the original analysis: Normalization of each sample was performed by random selection of 1 million high-quality reads, each carrying a distinct molecular identifier. Instead of being binned into consensus sequences, reads with shared molecular identifiers were discarded. CDR3 identification, clonotype clustering and error correction used MiTCR with a Q25 quality threshold and the strictest error-elimination algorithm. A nonparametric unseen species model using Euler transformation provided a lower-bound estimate of total TCR beta diversity. Clones were called with MiXCR by TCRdb after fastp trimmed the public reads at Q25, and only in-frame beta chains were retained. Rows merge per CDR3 protein into single entries with the most common DNA and genes. The V and J calls were not made by the authors but by TCRdb's processing. Across this sample there are 1 million or so distinct CDR3 sequences, with under 55% seen only once. Together, the top ten hold approximately 17% of the sample.

For this clonotype: Its antigen is currently not known. The input lacks base qualities; no much larger clone sits a single base away.

Sequenced: blood. The sequence links TRBV5-4 to TRBJ2-5, with a tentative D gene TRBD2 over 5 matching bases. The clonotype was recovered from a woman in her fifties or sixties in good health. The DNA sequence is given as TGTGCCAGCAGCCCAACCGGGAACACGGCAGAGACCCAGTACTTC. Translated, it reads CASSPTGNTAETQYF.